Listed below are T cell receptor beta chains from one sample, sequenced in a study of blood T cells in healthy people across ages. Each CDR3 protein is one row after TCRdb ran MiXCR on the 5' RACE reads. The sample lists about 1.5 million distinct CDR3 sequences, approximately 43% occurring once. Material for sequencing was blood. These receptors all stem from a woman younger than 35 in good health. The CDR3 runs from the conserved cysteine through the conserved F or W. Fields, in order: clone size, J gene, D gene, V gene, CDR3 DNA, CDR3 protein. A D gene is named only where the DNA matches it firmly. The size field is filled for only some rows; it gives once, few, many or a size class.

few | TRBJ2-7 | TRBD1 | TRBV9 | TGTGCCAGCAGCGACAAGGGGGCGCCGGGCTACGAGCAGTACTTC | CASSDKGAPGYEQYF
- | TRBJ2-1 | TRBD2 | TRBV9 | TGTGCCAGCAGCGGTCGGGGGGAATACAATGAGCAGTTCTTC | CASSGRGEYNEQFF
- | TRBJ1-4 | - | TRBV29-1 | TGCAGCGTTGAGGACCCAGGGGCAAAACTGTTTTTT | CSVEDPGAKLFF
few | TRBJ1-1 | - | TRBV6-5 | TGTGCCAGCAGTTTCGCCGGGACACCGAACACTGAAGCTTTCTTT | CASSFAGTPNTEAFF
- | TRBJ2-3 | TRBD2 | TRBV5-1 | TGCGCCAGCAGCGAGGGGTTAGGCGGGGGGAACACAGATACGCAGTATTTT | CASSEGLGGGNTDTQYF
- | TRBJ1-4 | - | TRBV20-1 | TGCAGTCTTCCGTTCCCCGGTACAATGAGAAAACTGTTTTTT | CSLPFPGTMRKLFF
few | TRBJ2-1 | TRBD2 | TRBV29-1 | TGCAGCGTTGATGGGCTAGCGGGGGCCCTATCCTACAATGAGCAGTTCTTC | CSVDGLAGALSYNEQFF
few | TRBJ2-3 | TRBD1 | TRBV20-1 | TGCAGTGCTAGAGATCCCGCCAGGGGGCTTACGCAGTATTTT | CSARDPARGLTQYF
- | TRBJ2-7 | - | TRBV11-2 | TGTGCCAGCAGCTTAGTAAGGGGGGTGGGACTTGCTTACAATGAGCAGTACTTC | CASSLVRGVGLAYNEQYF
- | TRBJ2-3 | TRBD2 | TRBV4-1 | TGCGCCAGCAGCCAGCTAGCGGGGACCACAGATACGCAGTATTTT | CASSQLAGTTDTQYF
few | TRBJ1-6 | - | TRBV20-1 | TGCAGTGCTAGAGGGTTAGGGAATTCACCCCTCCACTTT | CSARGLGNSPLHF
- | TRBJ2-5 | - | TRBV9 | TGTGCCAGCAGCCAACTGGCCCTCGATGAGCAGTACTTC | CASSQLALDEQYF
once | TRBJ2-1 | TRBD1 | TRBV20-1 | TGCAGTGCTAGGCCCGGGACAGGTTTACACAATGAGCAGTTCTTC | CSARPGTGLHNEQFF